Presented here are 2 T cell receptor beta chains from one specimen sequenced in a study of OX40 agonist ivuxolimab in advanced cancers. The protocol was immunoSEQ multiplex PCR, while the TCRdb copy is restricted to in-frame clones and leaves out a portion. The data contain tens of thousands of clones, 90% of them seen just once; the ten biggest clones take up 1.5% to 2%. The source material was CD4+ or CD8+ T cells sorted from blood, sampled in a trial of the OX40 agonist ivuxolimab. The receptor source for this set is an adult with an advanced solid tumor such as melanoma, head and neck, liver or kidney cancer.

This chain connects TRBV7-9 to TRBJ1-4, with a weak D call TRBD1 (5 bases). Germline V lookup: CDR1 SEHNR, CDR2 FQNEAQ (reference sequence). V shed 8 bases and J shed 6 bases, with 13 bases lying between them. This CDR3 spans 13 amino acids. CDR3 sequence reads: CASLRGNDEKLFF. The CDR3, as DNA: TGTGCCAGCTTACGGGGGAATGATGAAAAACTGTTTTTT.

V usage is TRBV5-5 and J usage is TRBJ2-5, with no clear D. Trimming shortened V by 0 bases and J by 5 bases, and 11 bases separated the two germline ends. Per germline, CDR1 SGHKS and CDR2 YYEKEE (reference sequence). The CDR3 has 14 residues. The CDR3: CASSLDSGRETQYF. As DNA, the CDR3 is TGTGCCAGCAGCTTGGATTCCGGCAGGGAGACCCAGTACTTC.